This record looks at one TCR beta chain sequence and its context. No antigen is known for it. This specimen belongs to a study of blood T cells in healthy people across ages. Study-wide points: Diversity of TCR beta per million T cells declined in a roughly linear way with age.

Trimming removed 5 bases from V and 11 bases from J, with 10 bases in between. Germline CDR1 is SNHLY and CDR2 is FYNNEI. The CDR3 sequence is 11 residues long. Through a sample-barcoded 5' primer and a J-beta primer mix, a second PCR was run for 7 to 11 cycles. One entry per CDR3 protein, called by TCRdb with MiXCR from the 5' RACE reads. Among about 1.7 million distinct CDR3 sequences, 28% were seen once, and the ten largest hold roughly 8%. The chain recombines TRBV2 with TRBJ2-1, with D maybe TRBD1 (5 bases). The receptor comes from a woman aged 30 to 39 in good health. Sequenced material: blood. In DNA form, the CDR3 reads TGTGCCAGCAGTCCCTCAGGGAAGCAGTTCTTC. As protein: CASSPSGKQFF. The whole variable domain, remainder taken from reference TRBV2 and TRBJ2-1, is EPEVTQTPSHQVTQMGQEVILRCVPISNHLYFYWYRQILGQKVEFLVSFYNNEISEKSEIFDDQFSVERPDGSNFTLKIRSTKLEDSAMYFCASSPSGKQFFGPGTRLTVL.